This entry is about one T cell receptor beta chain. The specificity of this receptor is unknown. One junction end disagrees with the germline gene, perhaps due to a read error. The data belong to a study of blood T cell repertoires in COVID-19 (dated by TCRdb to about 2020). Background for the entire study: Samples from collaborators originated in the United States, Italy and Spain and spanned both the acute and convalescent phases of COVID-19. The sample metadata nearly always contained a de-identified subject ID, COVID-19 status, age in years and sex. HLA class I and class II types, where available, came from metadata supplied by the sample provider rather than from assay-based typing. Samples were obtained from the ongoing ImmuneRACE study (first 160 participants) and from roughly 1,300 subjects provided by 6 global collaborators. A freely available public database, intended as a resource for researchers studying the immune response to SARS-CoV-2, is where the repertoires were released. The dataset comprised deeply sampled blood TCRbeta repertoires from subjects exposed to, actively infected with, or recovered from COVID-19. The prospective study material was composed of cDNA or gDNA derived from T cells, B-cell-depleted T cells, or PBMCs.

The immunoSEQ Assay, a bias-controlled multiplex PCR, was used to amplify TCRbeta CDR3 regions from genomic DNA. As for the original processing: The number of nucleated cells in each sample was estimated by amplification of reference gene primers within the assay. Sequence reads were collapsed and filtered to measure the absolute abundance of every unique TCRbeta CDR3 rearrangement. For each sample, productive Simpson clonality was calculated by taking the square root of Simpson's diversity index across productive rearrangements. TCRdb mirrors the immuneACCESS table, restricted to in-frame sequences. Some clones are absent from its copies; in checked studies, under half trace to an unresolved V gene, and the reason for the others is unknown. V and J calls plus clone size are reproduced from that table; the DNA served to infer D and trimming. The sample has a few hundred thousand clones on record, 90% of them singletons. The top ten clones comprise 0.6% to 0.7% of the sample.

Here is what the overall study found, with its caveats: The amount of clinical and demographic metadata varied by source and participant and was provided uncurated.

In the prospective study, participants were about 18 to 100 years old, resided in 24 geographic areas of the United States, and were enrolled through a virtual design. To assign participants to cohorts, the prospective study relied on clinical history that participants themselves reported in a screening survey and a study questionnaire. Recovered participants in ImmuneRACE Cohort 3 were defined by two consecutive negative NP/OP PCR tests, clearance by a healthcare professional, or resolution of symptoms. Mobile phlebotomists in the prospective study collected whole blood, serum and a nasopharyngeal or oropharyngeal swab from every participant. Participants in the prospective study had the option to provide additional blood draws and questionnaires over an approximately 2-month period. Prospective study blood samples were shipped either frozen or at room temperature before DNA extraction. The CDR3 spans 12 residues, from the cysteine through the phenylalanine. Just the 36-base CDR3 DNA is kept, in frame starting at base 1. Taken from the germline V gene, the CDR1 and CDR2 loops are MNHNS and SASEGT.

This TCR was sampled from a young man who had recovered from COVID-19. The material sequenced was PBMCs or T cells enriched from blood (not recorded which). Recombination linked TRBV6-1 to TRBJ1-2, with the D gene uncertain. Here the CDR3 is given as CASSEGKGRNHF. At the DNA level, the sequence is TGTGCCAGCAGTGAAGGAAAAGGGAGAAACCACTTC.